Listed below are T cell receptor beta chains from one sample, sequenced in a study of blood T cell repertoires in COVID-19. Produced via immunoSEQ multiplex PCR; TCRdb's table is partial and in-frame only. This table has roughly 47,000 clones, around 82% appearing once. The specimen was peripheral blood. These receptors were taken from a woman in her 70s with acute or convalescent COVID-19. The CDR3 runs from the conserved cysteine through the conserved F or W. A D gene is named only where the DNA matches it firmly. Some rows have no size entry. The others give once, few or many, or a class for an expanded clone.

d_gene: .; abundance: .; j_gene: TRBJ2-6; v_gene: TRBV19; CDR3aa: CASTTRAGANVLTF; CDR3nt: TGTGCCAGTACCACCCGGGCTGGGGCCAACGTCCTGACTTTC
d_gene: TRBD2; abundance: .; j_gene: TRBJ2-1; v_gene: TRBV11-2; CDR3aa: CASSHYSGRAGNEQFF; CDR3nt: TGTGCCAGCAGCCATTACAGCGGGAGGGCCGGCAATGAGCAGTTCTTC
d_gene: .; abundance: .; j_gene: TRBJ2-1; v_gene: TRBV5-5; CDR3aa: CASSLVGAGTDNEQFF; CDR3nt: TGTGCCAGCAGCTTGGTAGGGGCCGGGACTGATAATGAGCAGTTCTTC
d_gene: TRBD1; abundance: .; j_gene: TRBJ1-1; v_gene: TRBV28; CDR3aa: CASRLDRVETEAFF; CDR3nt: TGTGCCAGCAGACTCGACAGGGTGGAAACTGAAGCTTTCTTT
d_gene: .; abundance: .; j_gene: TRBJ2-2; v_gene: TRBV28; CDR3aa: CASGVGGNTGELFF; CDR3nt: TGTGCCAGCGGGGTAGGGGGGAACACCGGGGAGCTGTTTTTT
d_gene: TRBD1; abundance: .; j_gene: TRBJ2-6; v_gene: TRBV7-3; CDR3aa: CASSPTGGRAGANVLTF; CDR3nt: TGTGCCAGCAGCCCGACAGGGGGCCGCGCTGGGGCCAACGTCCTGACTTTC
d_gene: .; abundance: .; j_gene: TRBJ2-7; v_gene: TRBV7-6; CDR3aa: CASSLDRVGEQYF; CDR3nt: TGTGCCAGCAGCTTAGATCGGGTTGGCGAGCAGTACTTC
d_gene: TRBD2; abundance: .; j_gene: TRBJ2-5; v_gene: TRBV9; CDR3aa: CASSPRLAVETQYF; CDR3nt: TGTGCCAGCAGCCCCCGACTAGCCGTTGAGACCCAGTACTTC
d_gene: TRBD1; abundance: .; j_gene: TRBJ2-2; v_gene: TRBV5-4; CDR3aa: CASSLGDRGYTGELFF; CDR3nt: TGTGCCAGCAGCTTGGGGGACAGGGGATACACCGGGGAGCTGTTTTTT
d_gene: .; abundance: .; j_gene: TRBJ2-2; v_gene: TRBV4-1; CDR3aa: CASTLEGTSTGELFF; CDR3nt: TGCGCCAGCACCTTGGAGGGCACTAGCACGGGGGAGCTGTTTTTT
d_gene: .; abundance: .; j_gene: TRBJ1-2; v_gene: TRBV28; CDR3aa: CASMNINYGYTF; CDR3nt: TGTGCCAGCATGAACATTAACTATGGCTACACCTTC
d_gene: TRBD2; abundance: .; j_gene: TRBJ2-3; v_gene: TRBV28; CDR3aa: CASILAGATDTQYF; CDR3nt: TGTGCCAGCATTTTAGCGGGAGCCACAGATACGCAGTATTTT
d_gene: .; abundance: few; j_gene: TRBJ1-5; v_gene: TRBV3-1/TRBV3-2; CDR3aa: CASSLGHSNQPQHF; CDR3nt: TGTGCCAGCAGCCTGGGACACAGCAATCAGCCCCAGCATTTT
d_gene: .; abundance: .; j_gene: TRBJ1-2; v_gene: TRBV7-9; CDR3aa: CASSLEGRAYEGYTF; CDR3nt: TGTGCCAGCAGCTTAGAAGGGAGGGCTTACGAAGGCTACACCTTC
d_gene: .; abundance: few; j_gene: TRBJ1-4; v_gene: TRBV4-1; CDR3aa: CASSEGRGEKLFF; CDR3nt: TGCGCCAGCAGCGAGGGGAGGGGGGAAAAACTGTTTTTT
d_gene: .; abundance: .; j_gene: TRBJ2-2; v_gene: TRBV27; CDR3aa: CASSPTRGTGELFF; CDR3nt: TGTGCCAGCAGCCCGACAAGGGGGACCGGGGAGCTGTTTTTT
d_gene: TRBD1; abundance: few; j_gene: TRBJ2-7; v_gene: TRBV15; CDR3aa: CATSRQGAFYEQYF; CDR3nt: TGTGCCACCAGCAGACAGGGGGCCTTCTACGAGCAGTACTTC
d_gene: TRBD2; abundance: .; j_gene: TRBJ2-7; v_gene: TRBV18; CDR3aa: CASSPLRTSGRDGDEQYF; CDR3nt: TGTGCCAGCTCACCATTAAGAACTAGCGGGAGAGACGGTGACGAGCAGTACTTC
d_gene: TRBD1; abundance: .; j_gene: TRBJ1-1; v_gene: TRBV28; CDR3aa: CASRKQGVAEAFF; CDR3nt: TGTGCCAGCAGAAAACAGGGGGTCGCTGAAGCTTTCTTT
d_gene: TRBD1; abundance: few; j_gene: TRBJ2-7; v_gene: TRBV5-4; CDR3aa: CASSHGRGTGLQYEQYF; CDR3nt: TGTGCCAGCAGCCATGGAAGGGGGACAGGATTGCAGTACGAGCAGTACTTC
d_gene: TRBD2; abundance: .; j_gene: TRBJ2-5; v_gene: TRBV3-1/TRBV3-2; CDR3aa: CASSHVSGTVRETQYF; CDR3nt: TGTGCCAGCAGCCACGTTAGCGGGACGGTCCGGGAGACCCAGTACTTC
d_gene: .; abundance: .; j_gene: TRBJ2-1; v_gene: TRBV7-3; CDR3aa: CASSLSSVNEQFF; CDR3nt: TGTGCCAGCAGCTTATCCAGCGTCAATGAGCAGTTCTTC
d_gene: .; abundance: .; j_gene: TRBJ1-2; v_gene: TRBV28; CDR3aa: CASKEAGNYGYTF; CDR3nt: TGTGCCAGCAAAGAGGCGGGGAACTATGGCTACACCTTC
d_gene: TRBD1; abundance: .; j_gene: TRBJ1-3; v_gene: TRBV7-6; CDR3aa: CASSLTGGSGNTIYF; CDR3nt: TGTGCCAGCAGCCTAACAGGGGGCTCTGGAAACACCATATATTTT
d_gene: .; abundance: .; j_gene: TRBJ1-2; v_gene: TRBV29-1; CDR3aa: CSVVGSGKVGYTF; CDR3nt: TGCAGCGTTGTGGGATCCGGGAAGGTCGGCTACACCTTC
d_gene: TRBD2; abundance: few; j_gene: TRBJ2-3; v_gene: TRBV7-9; CDR3aa: CASSIKGGSGSLRQYF; CDR3nt: TGTGCCAGCAGCATTAAGGGCGGTAGCGGGAGTCTCCGGCAGTATTTT
d_gene: TRBD1; abundance: once; j_gene: TRBJ2-5; v_gene: TRBV28; CDR3aa: CASSKHGQGSGKTQYF; CDR3nt: TGTGCCAGCAGTAAGCACGGACAGGGCTCCGGGAAGACCCAGTACTTC
d_gene: TRBD2; abundance: .; j_gene: TRBJ2-3; v_gene: TRBV7-6; CDR3aa: CASSPGGRDRSTDTQYF; CDR3nt: TGTGCCAGCAGCCCGGGGGGGCGGGACCGCAGCACAGATACGCAGTATTTT
d_gene: TRBD1; abundance: once; j_gene: TRBJ1-4; v_gene: TRBV30; CDR3aa: CASKSGTGSEKLFF; CDR3nt: TGTGCCTCCAAATCCGGGACAGGGTCCGAAAAACTGTTTTTT
d_gene: TRBD2; abundance: .; j_gene: TRBJ2-2; v_gene: TRBV19; CDR3aa: CASSIGLAGPGELFF; CDR3nt: TGTGCCAGTAGTATAGGACTAGCTGGTCCCGGGGAGCTGTTTTTT
d_gene: TRBD2; abundance: .; j_gene: TRBJ2-2; v_gene: TRBV10-1; CDR3aa: CASSGTGGVTGELFF; CDR3nt: TGCGCCAGCAGTGGTACGGGGGGTGTCACCGGGGAGCTGTTTTTT
d_gene: .; abundance: .; j_gene: TRBJ2-7; v_gene: TRBV19; CDR3aa: CASSTQTRSYEQYF; CDR3nt: TGTGCCAGTAGTACCCAGACTAGATCCTACGAGCAGTACTTC
d_gene: TRBD1; abundance: medium-sized; j_gene: TRBJ1-6; v_gene: TRBV5-1; CDR3aa: CASSLGTGVGSPLHF; CDR3nt: TGCGCCAGCAGCCTGGGGACAGGGGTAGGATCACCCCTCCACTTT
d_gene: TRBD1; abundance: .; j_gene: TRBJ1-2; v_gene: TRBV4-1; CDR3aa: CASSQEDRVYGYTF; CDR3nt: TGCGCCAGCAGCCAGGAAGACAGGGTTTATGGCTACACCTTC
d_gene: TRBD1; abundance: .; j_gene: TRBJ2-7; v_gene: TRBV7-8; CDR3aa: CASSLERDRGSYEQYF; CDR3nt: TGTGCCAGCAGCTTAGAGAGGGACAGGGGGAGCTACGAGCAGTACTTC
d_gene: .; abundance: few; j_gene: TRBJ2-5; v_gene: TRBV27; CDR3aa: CASSYRGNHETQYF; CDR3nt: TGTGCCAGCAGTTACCGGGGGAATCATGAGACCCAGTACTTC
d_gene: TRBD1; abundance: .; j_gene: TRBJ1-1; v_gene: TRBV29-1; CDR3aa: CSGKSGGYPFEAFF; CDR3nt: TGCAGCGGCAAATCAGGGGGCTACCCCTTTGAAGCTTTCTTT
d_gene: TRBD2; abundance: once; j_gene: TRBJ2-7; v_gene: TRBV30; CDR3aa: CAWSVRKGTSAAEQYF; CDR3nt: TGTGCCTGGAGTGTACGGAAAGGGACTAGCGCCGCCGAGCAGTACTTC
d_gene: .; abundance: once; j_gene: TRBJ1-1; v_gene: TRBV18; CDR3aa: CASSPSRSNTEAFF; CDR3nt: TGTGCCAGCTCACCTTCTAGATCAAACACTGAAGCTTTCTTT
d_gene: TRBD1; abundance: .; j_gene: TRBJ2-7; v_gene: TRBV27; CDR3aa: CASQGAYEQYF; CDR3nt: TGTGCCAGCCAGGGGGCCTACGAGCAGTACTTC
d_gene: TRBD2; abundance: .; j_gene: TRBJ2-1; v_gene: TRBV7-3; CDR3aa: CASLSGTSANEQFF; CDR3nt: TGTGCCAGCCTCAGTGGGACTAGCGCAAATGAGCAGTTCTTC
d_gene: .; abundance: .; j_gene: TRBJ2-7; v_gene: TRBV5-4; CDR3aa: CASSSKQGSSYEQYF; CDR3nt: TGTGCCAGCAGCTCTAAGCAGGGCTCCTCCTACGAGCAGTACTTC
d_gene: .; abundance: .; j_gene: TRBJ1-1; v_gene: TRBV11-3; CDR3aa: CASSLDYRTSEAFF; CDR3nt: TGTGCCAGCAGCTTAGATTATAGAACTTCTGAAGCTTTCTTT
d_gene: TRBD2; abundance: .; j_gene: TRBJ2-7; v_gene: TRBV6-1; CDR3aa: CASSERAGGPPYEQYF; CDR3nt: TGTGCCAGCAGTGAAAGGGCGGGAGGGCCTCCCTACGAGCAGTACTTC
d_gene: TRBD2; abundance: few; j_gene: TRBJ2-1; v_gene: TRBV7-9; CDR3aa: CASSRGLARYNEQFF; CDR3nt: TGTGCCAGCAGCCGGGGACTAGCCCGCTACAATGAGCAGTTCTTC